The 25 T cell receptor beta chains below all came from one sample that was sequenced in a study of T cell responses to AZD1222 COVID-19 vaccine. Assay used: immunoSEQ multiplex PCR; TCRdb lists only in-frame clones, some missing. This sample has 160,000 or so clones, with 88% found just once. The sequences come from peripheral blood, collected on day 0 of AZD1222 vaccination. The receptors were gathered from an adult in good health.

The V gene is TRBV4-3, the J gene TRBJ2-3; D is perhaps TRBD1 (6 bases). Germline V gene data show CDR1 as LGHNA and CDR2 as YSLEER. Trimming shortened V by 1 base and J by 0 bases, and 11 bases separated the two germline ends. CDR3 length: 16 amino acids. CDR3 residues: CASSQADRTSTDTQYF. CDR3 sequence (DNA): TGCGCCAGCAGCCAAGCCGACAGGACTAGCACAGATACGCAGTATTTT.

The table lists this clone with a few counts. This chain uses TRBV27 with TRBJ1-1, with 7 positions matching TRBD1. In germline, CDR1 is MNHEY, CDR2 SMNVEV (reference sequence). With V trimmed by 4 bases and J by 7 bases, 9 bases remained unmatched. This CDR3 has 14 amino acids. The CDR3: CASSSYAGGGEAFF. The CDR3 bases are TGTGCCAGCAGTTCGTATGCAGGGGGGGGTGAAGCTTTCTTT.

This sequence joins TRBV6-5 and TRBJ2-7; D could derive from TRBD1 or TRBD2 (5 bases each). The CDR3 contains 13 residues. With 6 bases removed from V and 1 base from J, the gap between germline ends came to 10 bases. Germline CDR1 reads MNHEY; CDR2 reads SVGAGI. The CDR3 is CASRGTASYEQYF. The CDR3 bases are TGTGCCAGCAGGGGGACGGCTTCCTACGAGCAGTACTTC.

The chain links TRBV12-3 or TRBV12-4 to TRBJ1-2; D call uncertain. The germline V and J ends were trimmed by 1 base and 2 bases, with 5 bases remaining between them. The CDR3 extends over 13 amino acids. CDR3: CASSLEENYGYTF. In DNA, the CDR3 is TGTGCCAGCAGTTTAGAGGAGAACTATGGCTACACCTTC.

About this clone itself: This same CDR3 is encoded by further DNA sequences in the sample. This chain connects TRBV24-1 to TRBJ1-2, with TRBD1 as a possible D gene (5 bases). The V end lost 4 bases, the J end lost 8 bases, and 7 bases lay between the germline ends. Germline V CDR1 and CDR2: KGHDR, SFDVKD. The CDR3 has 11 residues. Here the CDR3 reads CATSDPGGYTF. The CDR3, as DNA: TGTGCCACCAGTGACCCAGGGGGCTACACCTTC.

The J gene is TRBJ2-1, the V gene TRBV11-1; D perhaps matches TRBD2 (6 bases). CDR1 is SGHAT, CDR2 FQDESV, per germline (reference sequence). The CDR3 totals 15 residues. V lost 1 base to trimming and J lost 4 bases, with 11 bases between them. In DNA, the CDR3 is TGTGCCAGCAGCTTAGATTGGGGAGGATACAATGAGCAGTTCTTC. Its protein product is CASSLDWGGYNEQFF.

The chain joins TRBV7-8 to TRBJ1-3; 7 nucleotides align to TRBD1. The CDR3 is 16 residues long. Trimming cost V 4 bases and J 4 bases; bases outside gene matches: 10. Germline V CDR1 and CDR2: SGHVS, FQNEAQ. The CDR3 coding sequence is TGTGCCAGCAGCTCCAGGGGGGTGGGTGGCGGAAACACCATATATTTT. Translation gives CASSSRGVGGGNTIYF.

The chain has TRBV6-1 and TRBJ1-5; 9 bases are a match to TRBD1. V gave up 2 bases and J gave up 6 bases; unmatched junction bases: 2. In germline, CDR1 is MNHNS, CDR2 SASEGT. This CDR3 is built from 14 residues. CDR3 nucleotides: TGTGCCAGCAGTGAATACAGGGGGCCTCAGCCCCAGCATTTT. Translation gives CASSEYRGPQPQHF.

J is TRBJ2-3 and V is TRBV5-4; D is possibly TRBD2 (6 bases). Trimming shortened V by 4 bases and J by 5 bases, and 14 bases separated the two germline ends. The CDR3 covers 14 residues. In germline, CDR1 is SGHNT, CDR2 YYREEE (reference sequence). DNA for the CDR3: TGTGCCAGCAGCCCCCCGGGAGCCCGAGATACGCAGTATTTT. Translation: CASSPPGARDTQYF.

The rearrangement links TRBV28 to TRBJ2-2, with D uncertain. The CDR3 runs to 15 residues. Trimming pared 3 bases from V and 0 bases from J, leaving 8 bases between. Germline assignment: CDR1 MDHEN and CDR2 SYDVKM. DNA for the CDR3: TGTGCCAGCAGTTTTTTAACTTCGAACACCGGGGAGCTGTTTTTT. It yields the protein CASSFLTSNTGELFF.

The V and J genes are TRBV30 and TRBJ1-1; no clear D. V was cut by 0 bases and J by 4 bases, with 12 bases left in between. The CDR3 spans 14 residues. Germline V CDR1 and CDR2: GTSNPN, SVGIG (reference sequence). This CDR3 is CAWSVQARGTEAFF. The CDR3 nucleotides read TGTGCCTGGAGTGTCCAGGCGCGGGGCACTGAAGCTTTCTTT.

This clone was observed a single time. The chain has TRBV28 and TRBJ1-4; D not certain. Trimming removed 2 bases from V and 7 bases from J, with 5 bases in between. CDR3 length: 12 amino acids. CDR1 is MDHEN and CDR2 is SYDVKM in the germline V gene. The CDR3 DNA follows: TGTGCCAGCAGTTTAAGGGTTGAAAAACTGTTTTTT. It codes for CASSLRVEKLFF.

J is TRBJ2-7 and V is TRBV11-2; the match to TRBD1 covers 8 bases. V was pared by 3 bases and J by 0 bases, with 4 bases of the junction left unmatched. Germline assignment: CDR1 SGHAT and CDR2 FQNNGV. The CDR3 has 15 residues. The CDR3 region has the DNA TGTGCCAGCAGCTTTAGACAGGGGAGCTCCTACGAGCAGTACTTC. Translated, it gives CASSFRQGSSYEQYF.

The genes are TRBV27 and TRBJ2-2; 7 bases agree with TRBD1. V shed 4 bases and J 0 bases; nucleotides not matched to a gene: 5. The CDR3 covers 16 residues. From germline, CDR1 is MNHEY and CDR2 SMNVEV (reference sequence). CDR3 nucleotide sequence: TGTGCCAGCAGTTCCCGGACAGGAGCGAACACCGGGGAGCTGTTTTTT. Protein sequence: CASSSRTGANTGELFF.

Written as DNA, the CDR3 is TGTGCCAGCAGTTACAACGGGGTAACAACCTACGAGCAGTACTTC. Translating it yields CASSYNGVTTYEQYF. The chain couples TRBV6-2 or TRBV6-3 to TRBJ2-7, with a weak D call TRBD2 (5 bases). Germline CDR1 and CDR2: MNHEY and SVGEGT. Trimming took off 2 bases at V and 2 bases at J, with 13 bases between the two ends. This CDR3 contains 15 residues.

The V call is TRBV25-1, the J call TRBJ1-2; D remains ambiguous. Per germline, CDR1 MGHDK and CDR2 SYGVNS. This CDR3 has 13 residues. The V gene lost 4 bases and the J gene lost 4 bases, with 10 bases spanning the gap. The CDR3 bases are TGTGCCAGCAGTGGAGGCAGCTTCTATGGCTACACCTTC. Translated, it gives CASSGGSFYGYTF.

This clone showed up just a few times. The rearrangement uses TRBV29-1 and TRBJ1-2, with a possible D match to TRBD1 (5 bases). The CDR3 runs to 14 residues. The V gene lost 5 bases and the J gene lost 5 bases, with 18 bases spanning the gap. Germline CDR1 SQVTM, CDR2 ANQGSEA. The CDR3 region has the DNA TGCAGCGTTTCCCCCCATGGGACCGCATATGGCTACACCTTC. Translation gives CSVSPHGTAYGYTF.

J is TRBJ1-5 and V is TRBV18; D gene unclear. CDR3 size: 14 residues. Germline CDR1 is KGHSH and CDR2 is LQKENI. Trimming removed 6 bases from V and 4 bases from J, with 13 bases in between. The CDR3 here is CASSAPDPNQPQHF. The CDR3 DNA follows: TGTGCCAGCTCCGCCCCGGACCCGAATCAGCCCCAGCATTTT.

The chain carries TRBV6-5 and TRBJ1-5, with D perhaps matching TRBD1 (6 bases). Germline V gene sequence: CDR1 MNHEY, CDR2 SVGAGI. Trimming removed 6 bases at V and 4 bases at J, with 16 bases between. The length of the CDR3 is 15 residues. CDR3 DNA: TGTGCCAGCAGCCCGGGACAAAGACGAAATCAGCCCCAGCATTTT. It specifies CASSPGQRRNQPQHF.

The J gene is TRBJ2-1, the V gene TRBV27; 8 nucleotides line up with TRBD1. Losses at the gene ends were 7 bases for V and 2 bases for J; bases not matched to a gene: 7. This CDR3 comprises 15 residues. CDR1 and CDR2 from the germline V gene are MNHEY and SMNVEV (reference sequence). Here the CDR3 DNA reads TGTGCCAGCAAACGACAGGGGCTCCCCTACAATGAGCAGTTCTTC. Its protein product is CASKRQGLPYNEQFF.

The chain recombines TRBV9 with TRBJ2-3; 8 nucleotides align to TRBD1. The V gene's germline CDR1 is SGDLS and CDR2 YYNGEE. With V trimmed by 6 bases and J by 5 bases, 11 bases remained unmatched. The CDR3 has 15 amino acids. CDR3 DNA: TGTGCCAGCAACCCAGGACAGGGAGGAGGAGATACGCAGTATTTT. Translated, it gives CASNPGQGGGDTQYF.

The sample holds a few counts of this clone. The rearrangement joins TRBV28 to TRBJ1-6, with 10 bases lining up with TRBD1. Trimming cost V 6 bases and J 10 bases; bases outside gene matches: 3. Germline-derived CDR1 and CDR2 are MDHEN and SYDVKM. This CDR3 region has 13 residues. The CDR3 coding sequence is TGTGCCAGCAGGGGGACAGGGGTATCACCCCTCCACTTT. This codes for CASRGTGVSPLHF.

The rearrangement uses TRBV6-2 or TRBV6-3 and TRBJ2-6, with D tentatively TRBD1 or TRBD2 (7 bases each). Germline values: CDR1 MNHEY, CDR2 SVGEGT. The CDR3 runs to 19 residues. Trimming pared 3 bases from V and 1 base from J, leaving 19 bases between. The CDR3 nucleotides are TGTGCCAGCAGTTATGGGAGGGGGCAATCATGGTCTGGGGCCAACGTCCTGACTTTC. As protein: CASSYGRGQSWSGANVLTF.

The chain combines TRBV5-1 with TRBJ1-4; tentative D call: TRBD1 (5 bases). The germline V gene has CDR1 SGHRS and CDR2 YFSETQ. The V end lost 3 bases, the J end lost 5 bases, and 17 bases lay between the germline ends. This CDR3 has 16 residues. The CDR3 spells CASSSSPGTDNEKLFF. Written as DNA, the CDR3 is TGCGCCAGCAGCTCGTCGCCCGGGACGGACAATGAAAAACTGTTTTTT.

On this clone itself: This CDR3 is also generated by other DNA sequences in the sample. The rearrangement links TRBV5-5 to TRBJ1-4; the D is unclear. The V end was cut by 0 bases, the J end by 5 bases, with 5 bases between. CDR1 SGHKS and CDR2 YYEKEE come from the germline V gene (reference sequence). The CDR3 is made up of 13 amino acids. The CDR3 coding sequence is TGTGCCAGCAGCTTGGGGCCGAATGAAAAACTGTTTTTT. Translation: CASSLGPNEKLFF.